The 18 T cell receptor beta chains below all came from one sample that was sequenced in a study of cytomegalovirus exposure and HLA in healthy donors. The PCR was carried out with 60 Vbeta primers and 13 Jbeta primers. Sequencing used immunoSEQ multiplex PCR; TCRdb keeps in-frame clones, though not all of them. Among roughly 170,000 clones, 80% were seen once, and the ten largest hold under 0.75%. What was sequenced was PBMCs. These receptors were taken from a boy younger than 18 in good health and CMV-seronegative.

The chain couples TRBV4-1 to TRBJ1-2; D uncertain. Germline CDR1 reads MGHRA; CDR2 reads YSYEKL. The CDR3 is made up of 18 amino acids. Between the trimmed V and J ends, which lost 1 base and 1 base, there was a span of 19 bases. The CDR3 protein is CASSQADGVGGINYGYTF. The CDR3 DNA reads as TGCGCCAGCAGCCAAGCAGACGGTGTTGGAGGGATTAACTATGGCTACACCTTC.

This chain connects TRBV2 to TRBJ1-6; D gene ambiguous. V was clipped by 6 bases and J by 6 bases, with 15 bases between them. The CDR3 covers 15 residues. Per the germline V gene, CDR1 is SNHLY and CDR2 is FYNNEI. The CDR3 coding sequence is TGTGCCAGCAGACTTCTCGTCACGGGTAATTCACCCCTCCACTTT. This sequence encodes CASRLLVTGNSPLHF.

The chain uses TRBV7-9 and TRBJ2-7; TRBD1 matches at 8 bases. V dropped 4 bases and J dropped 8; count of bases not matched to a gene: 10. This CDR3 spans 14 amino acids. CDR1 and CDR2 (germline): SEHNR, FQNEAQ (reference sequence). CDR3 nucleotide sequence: TGTGCCAGCAGCTCCGATGACAGGGGACTTAAGCAGTACTTC. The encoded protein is CASSSDDRGLKQYF. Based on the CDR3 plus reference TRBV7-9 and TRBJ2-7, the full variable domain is DTGVSQNPRHKITKRGQNVTFRCDPISEHNRLYWYRQTLGQGPEFLTYFQNEAQLEKSRLLSDRFSAERPKGSFSTLEIQRTEQGDSAMYLCASSSDDRGLKQYFGPGTRLTVT.

The CDR3 here is CASTLSASGGWNEQFF. For the CDR3, the DNA is TGCGCCAGCACCCTCTCGGCTAGCGGGGGATGGAATGAGCAGTTCTTC. The J gene is TRBJ2-1, the V gene TRBV5-1; 10 bases align to TRBD2. The V and J ends lost 6 bases and 7 bases, in that order; junction bases with no gene match: 13. The CDR3 consists of 16 residues. Germline loops: CDR1 SGHRS, CDR2 YFSETQ.

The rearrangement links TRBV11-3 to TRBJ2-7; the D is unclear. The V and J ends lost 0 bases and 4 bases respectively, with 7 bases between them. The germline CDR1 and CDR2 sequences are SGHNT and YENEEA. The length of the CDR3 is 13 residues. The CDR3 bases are TGTGCCAGCAGCTTAGATAACGGGTACGAGCAGTACTTC. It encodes CASSLDNGYEQYF.

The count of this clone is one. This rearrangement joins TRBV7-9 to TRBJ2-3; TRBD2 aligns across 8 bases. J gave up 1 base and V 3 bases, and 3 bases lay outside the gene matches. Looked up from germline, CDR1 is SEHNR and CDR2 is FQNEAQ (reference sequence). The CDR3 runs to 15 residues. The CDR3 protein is CASSLSSGGTDTQYF. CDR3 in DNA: TGTGCCAGCAGCTTGAGTAGCGGGGGCACAGATACGCAGTATTTT.

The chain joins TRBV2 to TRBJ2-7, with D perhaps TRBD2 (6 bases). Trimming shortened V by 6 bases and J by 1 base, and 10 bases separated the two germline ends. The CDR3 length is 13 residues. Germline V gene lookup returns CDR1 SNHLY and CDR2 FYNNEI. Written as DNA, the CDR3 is TGTGCCAGCAGGGGGGGACCATCCTACGAGCAGTACTTC. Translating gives CASRGGPSYEQYF. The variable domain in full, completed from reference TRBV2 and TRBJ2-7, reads EPEVTQTPSHQVTQMGQEVILRCVPISNHLYFYWYRQILGQKVEFLVSFYNNEISEKSEIFDDQFSVERPDGSNFTLKIRSTKLEDSAMYFCASRGGPSYEQYFGPGTRLTVT.

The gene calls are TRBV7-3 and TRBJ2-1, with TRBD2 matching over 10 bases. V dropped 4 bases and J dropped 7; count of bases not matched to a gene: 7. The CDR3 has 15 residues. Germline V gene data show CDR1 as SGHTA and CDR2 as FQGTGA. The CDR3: CASSSLAGARNEQFF. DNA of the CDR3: TGTGCCAGCAGCTCCCTAGCGGGAGCGCGAAATGAGCAGTTCTTC. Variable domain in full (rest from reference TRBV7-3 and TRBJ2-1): GAGVSQTPSNKVTEKGKYVELRCDPISGHTALYWYRQSLGQGPEFLIYFQGTGAADDSGLPNDRFFAVRPEGSVSTLKIQRTERGDSAVYLCASSSLAGARNEQFFGPGTRLTVL.

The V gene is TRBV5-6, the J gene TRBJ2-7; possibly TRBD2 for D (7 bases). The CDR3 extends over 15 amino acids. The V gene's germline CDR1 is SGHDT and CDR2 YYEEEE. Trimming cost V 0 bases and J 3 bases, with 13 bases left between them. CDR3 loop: CASSLGGGLRYEQYF. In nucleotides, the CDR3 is TGTGCCAGCAGCTTGGGCGGGGGCCTCCGCTACGAGCAGTACTTC.

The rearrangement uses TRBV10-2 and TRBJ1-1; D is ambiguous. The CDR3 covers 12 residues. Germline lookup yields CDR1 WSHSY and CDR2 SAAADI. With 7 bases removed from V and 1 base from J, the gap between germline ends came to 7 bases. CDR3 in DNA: TGCGCCAGCACCCGAGGGAACACTGAAGCTTTCTTT. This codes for CASTRGNTEAFF.

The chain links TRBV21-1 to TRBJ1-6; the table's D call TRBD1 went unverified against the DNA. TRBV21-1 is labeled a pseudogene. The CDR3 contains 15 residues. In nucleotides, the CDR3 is TGTGCCAGCAGCAAGACATCTCAGGCGATGGCACCCCTCCACTTT. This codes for CASSKTSQAMAPLHF.

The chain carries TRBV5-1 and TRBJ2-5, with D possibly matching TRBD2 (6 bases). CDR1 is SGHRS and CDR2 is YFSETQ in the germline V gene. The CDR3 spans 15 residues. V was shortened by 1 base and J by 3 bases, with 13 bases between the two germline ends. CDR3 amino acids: CASSLFVSGEETQYF. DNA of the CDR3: TGCGCCAGCAGCTTGTTCGTGTCGGGGGAAGAGACCCAGTACTTC.

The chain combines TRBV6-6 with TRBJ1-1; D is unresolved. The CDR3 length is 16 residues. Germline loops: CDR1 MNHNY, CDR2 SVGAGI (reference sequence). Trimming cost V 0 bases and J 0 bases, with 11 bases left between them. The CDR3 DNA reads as TGTGCCAGCAGTTACTCTCCGGTATCCATGAACACTGAAGCTTTCTTT. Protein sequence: CASSYSPVSMNTEAFF.

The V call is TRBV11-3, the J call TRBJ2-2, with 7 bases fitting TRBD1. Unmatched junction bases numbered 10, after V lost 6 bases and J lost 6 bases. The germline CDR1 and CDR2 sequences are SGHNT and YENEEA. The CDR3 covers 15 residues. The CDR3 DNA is TGTGCCAGCAGGTTCCGGGACAGCGGTCCCGGGGAGCTGTTTTTT. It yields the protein CASRFRDSGPGELFF.

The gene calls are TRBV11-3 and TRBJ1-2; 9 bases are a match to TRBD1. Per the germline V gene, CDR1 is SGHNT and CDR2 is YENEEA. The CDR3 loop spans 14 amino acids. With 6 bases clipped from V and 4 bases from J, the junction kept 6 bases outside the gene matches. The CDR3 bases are TGTGCCAGCAGTACCGGGACAGGGATCTATGGCTACACCTTC. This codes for CASSTGTGIYGYTF.

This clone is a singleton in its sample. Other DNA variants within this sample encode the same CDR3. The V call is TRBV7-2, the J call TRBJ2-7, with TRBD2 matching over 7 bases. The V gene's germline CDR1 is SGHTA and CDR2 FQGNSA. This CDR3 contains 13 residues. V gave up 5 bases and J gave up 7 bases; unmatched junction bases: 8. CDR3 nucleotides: TGTGCCAGCAGCCCCCCATCGGGGGGAGAGCAGTACTTC. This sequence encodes CASSPPSGGEQYF.

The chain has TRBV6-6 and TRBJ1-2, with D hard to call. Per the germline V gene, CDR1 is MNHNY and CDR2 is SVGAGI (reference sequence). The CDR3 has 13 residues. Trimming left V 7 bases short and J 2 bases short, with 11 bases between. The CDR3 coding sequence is TGTGCCAGCACCCTACGTGAGAACTATGGCTACACCTTC. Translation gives CASTLRENYGYTF.

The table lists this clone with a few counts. CDR3 loop: CASSRQGLMNTEAFF. Written as DNA, the CDR3 is TGTGCCAGCAGCCGACAGGGCCTAATGAACACTGAAGCTTTCTTT. The V call is TRBV6-5, the J call TRBJ1-1, with 7 bases aligning to TRBD1. V was pared by 6 bases and J by 0 bases, with 7 bases of the junction left unmatched. CDR1 is MNHEY, CDR2 SVGAGI, per germline. This CDR3 contains 15 residues.